The TCR beta chain under discussion was sequenced for a study of radiation and T cells in renal cell carcinoma (dated by TCRdb to the early 2020s). Regarding the research as a whole: TCR beta sequencing covered 50 or so samples in total, comprising roughly 25 tumors and 27 peripheral blood samples. The final blood draw was performed at 4 weeks after radiation, at the same time as nephrectomy. A total of about 4 million unique CDR3 nucleotide sequences, encoding roughly 3,000,000 unique CDR3 amino acid sequences, were found across all 50 or so samples.

TCR beta libraries were generated from genomic DNA with the immunoSEQ kit, following the manufacturer's recommendations. For library preparation, a first multiplex PCR was performed with proprietary primers, followed by a second PCR in which unique barcodes were added, and bead cleanups were performed after each round. Each sample batch included a kit-provided positive control reaction and a negative control reaction. The final libraries were assessed on an Agilent 4200 TapeStation D1000 ScreenTape, pooled by volume, and quantified by qPCR. Sequencing was performed on an Illumina NextSeq500 with a MidOutput 150-cycle cartridge, and 156 Read1 and 15 Index1 cycles were run with kit custom primers. The pooled library was loaded at around 0.93 pM with approximately 20% PhiX control spiked in. On the study's bioinformatics: The vendor-processed data were analyzed in R, and a clonotype was defined as all T cells that share the same CDR3 nucleotide sequence. For clone abundance analyses, frequencies were normalized to the 10,000 most abundant clones per sample. Public T cell clones, which averaged fewer than five per sample, were removed prior to analysis. Tumor-enriched and baseline blood-enriched clonotypes were defined by at least a 32-fold difference in abundance between compartments. Clonotypes expanded or contracted between blood time points were identified with a beta-binomial differential abundance model. Similarity between tumor and blood repertoires was quantified using the Baroni-Urbani and Buser coefficient, and groups were compared with two-tailed Wilcoxon tests in R. Here the immuneACCESS table is served through TCRdb, limited to in-frame sequences with V and J called. Missing clones are a known gap in these copies; in checked studies unresolved V genes cover under half, and the rest lacks a known reason. The V and J calls and the clone size are those of that table, but D and trimming were determined from the DNA. This sample has roughly 160,000 clones in its table, and about 87% of those were observed once. In total, the top ten clones hold roughly 12% of the sample.

Results the study describes overall, beyond this receptor: No pretreatment tumor biopsies were available, so the baseline intratumoral presence of clonotypes could not be determined. In blood, the top tumor clonotypes increased between baseline and 2 weeks post-radiation and then shrank by 4 weeks, which suggests that tumor-resident clones expanded only transiently. Blood repertoire dynamics were not followed beyond 4 weeks after treatment. Effects of radiation dose or scheduling on the TCR repertoire could not be addressed with the single-armed trial design.

Cut back by 5 bases and 5 bases, the V and J ends lie 16 bases apart. The cysteine opens and the phenylalanine closes a CDR3 of 14 amino acids. Only the CDR3 DNA is retained, 42 bases long and in frame from the first base. The germline V gene supplies CDR1 SGHDT and CDR2 YYEEEE. The sample's time point, from its label and the paper: blood 4 weeks post-SBRT, at nephrectomy. The treatment or condition label of this sample denotes: 15 Gy SBRT to primary tumor, nephrectomy 4 weeks later. The samples were obtained from a clinical trial, where primary renal cell carcinomas were treated with 15 Gy stereotactic body radiation therapy and then removed by nephrectomy 4 weeks afterward. To track tumor-enriched clonotypes, serial peripheral blood was sampled from radiation-treated patients at baseline and at 2 weeks and 4 weeks after SBRT. All patients had renal cell carcinoma with clear cell pathology. Genomic DNA for TCR sequencing was prepared using the QIAamp DNA Blood Mini Kit (Qiagen). Samples were included in the analyses only if all quality control checks were passed.

Points on this clone: It has no known antigen specificity. No much larger clone exists at a distance of one base, and base qualities are not known.

The sample in question was blood, obtained from a patient whose treatment included radiotherapy and nephrectomy. The clonotype originates from a woman aged 50 to 60 with renal cell carcinoma. The chain was built from TRBV5-6 and TRBJ2-5; TRBD2 is perhaps the D gene, given 6 matching bases. Here is the DNA: TGTGCCAGCAGTCAGGTGGGTCTAGCGGAGACCCAGTACTTC. Protein translation: CASSQVGLAETQYF.